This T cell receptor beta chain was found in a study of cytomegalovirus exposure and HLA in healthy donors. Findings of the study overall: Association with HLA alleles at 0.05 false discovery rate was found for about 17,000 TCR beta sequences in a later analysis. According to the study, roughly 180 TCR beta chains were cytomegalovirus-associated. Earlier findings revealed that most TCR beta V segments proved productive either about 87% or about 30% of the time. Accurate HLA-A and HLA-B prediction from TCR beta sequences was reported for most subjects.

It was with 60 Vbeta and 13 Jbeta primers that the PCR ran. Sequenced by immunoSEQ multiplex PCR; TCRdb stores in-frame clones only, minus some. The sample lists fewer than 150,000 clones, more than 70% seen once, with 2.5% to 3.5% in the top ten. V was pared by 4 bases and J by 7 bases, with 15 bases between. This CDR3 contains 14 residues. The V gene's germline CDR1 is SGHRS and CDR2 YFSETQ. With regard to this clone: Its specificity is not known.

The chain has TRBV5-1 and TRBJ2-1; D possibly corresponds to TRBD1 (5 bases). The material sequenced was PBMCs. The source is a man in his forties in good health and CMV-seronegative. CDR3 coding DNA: TGCGCCAGCAGCCTCTTAGACAGCTGGAATGAGCAGTTCTTC. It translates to CASSLLDSWNEQFF.